The TCR beta chain described here comes from a study of blood T cell repertoires in COVID-19. Overall study context: Samples representing acute and convalescent COVID-19 were sourced from the United States, Italy and Spain.

CDR3 size: 14 residues. Deletions cut 1 base from V and 7 bases from J, with 8 bases between. Germline V gene data show CDR1 as MNHEY and CDR2 as SMNVEV (reference sequence). This study enrolled people aged roughly 18 to 89 from approximately 24 US geographic areas. Allocation to cohorts depended on clinical history reported by the participants. The study counted Cohort 3 donors as recovered given two negative PCRs, clearance, or symptom resolution. Sequencing used immunoSEQ multiplex PCR; TCRdb keeps in-frame clones, though not all of them. This sample yields about 220,000 clones, of which 82% are seen a single time; 3% to 4% belongs to the top ten.

The chain recombines TRBV27 with TRBJ1-6, with D possibly TRBD1 on 6 matching bases. The sequencing input was PBMCs or T cells enriched from blood (not recorded which). The origin of this receptor is a woman aged 60-75 years who had recovered from COVID-19. In nucleotides, the CDR3 is TGTGCCAGCAGTTTATATCAGGGGAATTCACCCCTCCACTTT. It specifies CASSLYQGNSPLHF.